This TCR beta chain came from a study of patients and donors after allogeneic stem cell transplantation. Germline CDR1 and CDR2: DFQATT and SNEGSKA (reference sequence). The V gene lost 6 bases and the J gene lost 5 bases, with 16 bases spanning the gap. This CDR3 spans 13 amino acids. TCRdb reprocessed the RT-PCR reads with MiXCR, giving one entry per CDR3 protein. The table has fewer than 25,000 distinct CDR3 sequences, around 28% seen once. This TCR was sampled from a human donor who was either an allogeneic HSCT recipient or a stem cell or donor lymphocyte infusion donor (not recorded which). It is not recorded whose cells these are; they may come from a transplant donor. The chain links TRBV20-1 to TRBJ1-2; TRBD1 might be the D (6 bases). The material sequenced was blood, either unsorted or a sorted T cell fraction (not recorded which). This CDR3 is CSALREGGYGYTF. CDR3 nucleotides: TGCAGTGCCCTTAGGGAGGGGGGTTATGGCTACACCTTC.